This TCR beta chain appears in the sequencing data of a study of blood T cell repertoires in COVID-19. The CDR3 sequence is 13 residues long. Between the trimmed V and J ends, which lost 2 bases and 6 bases, there was a span of 10 bases. CDR1 is LGHDT and CDR2 is YNNKEL in the germline V gene (reference sequence). The table came from immunoSEQ multiplex PCR; TCRdb's copy has only in-frame clones and leaves some out. The data hold about 160,000 clones, with 82% observed a single time. The rearrangement joins TRBV3-1 (or the pseudogene TRBV3-2) to TRBJ1-2, with D uncertain. The source is a woman older than 75 with active or convalescent COVID-19. The specimen sequenced was peripheral blood. The CDR3 coding sequence is TGTGCCAGCAGCCAAAGGCAGGTTAATGGCTACACCTTC. Its protein is CASSQRQVNGYTF.